Following are 28 T cell receptor beta chains from one sample sequenced in a study of cytomegalovirus exposure and HLA in healthy donors. The primer mix had 60 Vbeta and 13 Jbeta primers. Profiling relied on immunoSEQ multiplex PCR, and the TCRdb table lists in-frame clones only, not all of them. The repertoire holds about 170,000 clones, with approximately 67% as singletons. Sample: PBMCs. These receptors originate from a man in his forties in good health and CMV-seronegative.

As for this clone: Other DNA sequences from this sample encode an identical CDR3 as well. V usage is TRBV6-1 and J usage is TRBJ1-2; TRBD1 might be the D (6 bases). Germline values: CDR1 MNHNS, CDR2 SASEGT. The CDR3 loop spans 13 amino acids. V dropped 6 bases and J dropped 2 bases, with 10 bases sitting between them. Here the CDR3 DNA reads TGTGCCAGCAGGAGGACAGAGAACTATGGCTACACCTTC. This sequence encodes CASRRTENYGYTF.

This chain connects TRBV6-4 to TRBJ2-4, with 12 bases matching TRBD1. Germline V CDR1 and CDR2: MRHNA, SNTAGT. After removal of 6 bases from V and 3 bases from J, the junction contained 9 bases not matched to a gene. The CDR3 runs to 17 residues. The CDR3 here is CASRTGQGAVGKNIQYF. CDR3 nucleotide sequence: TGTGCCAGCAGGACGGGACAGGGGGCGGTTGGCAAAAACATTCAGTACTTC.

The rearrangement links TRBV28 to TRBJ1-2; D is possibly TRBD1 (5 bases). This CDR3 contains 15 residues. CDR1 MDHEN and CDR2 SYDVKM come from the germline V gene. V gave up 2 bases and J gave up 8 bases, with 18 bases separating them. This CDR3 is CASSLMGGGSRGYTF. CDR3 nucleotide sequence: TGTGCCAGCAGTTTAATGGGGGGAGGGTCTCGGGGCTACACCTTC.

The chain employs TRBV14 and TRBJ2-1; 9 bases agree with TRBD2. There are 18 residues in the CDR3. CDR1 and CDR2 from the germline V gene are SGHDN and FVKESK. V lost 0 bases and J lost 7; bases outside the gene matches: 13. The CDR3 DNA reads as TGTGCCAGCAGCCAAGATACCAGCGGGAGGTTACACACGAATGAGCAGTTCTTC. Its translation: CASSQDTSGRLHTNEQFF.

The V call is TRBV19, the J call TRBJ2-1, with TRBD2 matching 8 bases. The CDR3 totals 15 residues. V lost 11 bases, J lost 7 bases, and 16 bases stayed unmatched. CDR1 is LNHDA, CDR2 SQIVND, per germline (reference sequence). CDR3 nucleotides: TGTGCCTGTCGGCCTCGGGGGGGCTCAATTAATGAGCAGTTCTTC. Amino acids: CACRPRGGSINEQFF.

V usage is TRBV7-9 and J usage is TRBJ2-5; 13 nucleotides match TRBD2. CDR3 length: 17 amino acids. CDR1 and CDR2 (germline): SEHNR, FQNEAQ (reference sequence). The junction had 3 bases not matched to a gene; V was cut back by 1 base and J by 1 base. In nucleotides, the CDR3 is TGTGCCAGCAGCTTAGGACTAGCGGGGGGCCCCCAAGAGACCCAGTACTTC. Translation: CASSLGLAGGPQETQYF. The whole variable domain, filled in from reference TRBV7-9 and TRBJ2-5, reads DTGVSQNPRHKITKRGQNVTFRCDPISEHNRLYWYRQTLGQGPEFLTYFQNEAQLEKSRLLSDRFSAERPKGSFSTLEIQRTEQGDSAMYLCASSLGLAGGPQETQYFGPGTRLLVL.

J is TRBJ2-1 and V is TRBV7-8; D is unresolved. Per the germline V gene, CDR1 is SGHVS and CDR2 is FQNEAQ. With 5 bases removed from V and 3 bases from J, the gap between germline ends came to 17 bases. This CDR3 is 16 amino acids long. Here the CDR3 DNA reads TGTGCCAGCAGCCCACAAATGACGGCGGACTACAATGAGCAGTTCTTC. Translated, it gives CASSPQMTADYNEQFF.

Only a few counts were recorded for this clone. The chain recombines TRBV11-3 with TRBJ2-1, with 7 bases matching TRBD2. V dropped 4 bases and J dropped 0; count of bases not matched to a gene: 12. Looked up from germline, CDR1 is SGHNT and CDR2 is YENEEA. The CDR3 extends over 18 amino acids. CDR3 protein: CASSSPKRDYFSYNEQFF. CDR3 nucleotides: TGTGCCAGCAGCTCCCCCAAGCGGGACTATTTCTCCTACAATGAGCAGTTCTTC.

This rearrangement joins TRBV6-5 to TRBJ2-5; 7 positions match TRBD1. CDR3 length equals 16 residues. Trimming removed 2 bases from V and 2 bases from J; junction bases left unmatched: 8. In germline, CDR1 is MNHEY, CDR2 SVGAGI. DNA of the CDR3: TGTGCCAGCAGTTACGGGGGTAGGGACAGACAAGAGACCCAGTACTTC. This codes for CASSYGGRDRQETQYF.

This clone came up once. The rearrangement uses TRBV18 and TRBJ2-7, with D perhaps TRBD1 (6 bases). V shed 5 bases and J shed 0 bases, with 17 bases lying between them. There are 16 residues in the CDR3. Germline values: CDR1 KGHSH, CDR2 LQKENI. CDR3 in amino acids: CASSSGVGGNSYEQYF. Written as DNA, the CDR3 is TGTGCCAGCTCATCAGGGGTAGGGGGTAACTCCTACGAGCAGTACTTC.

V is TRBV5-6 and J is TRBJ1-1; D is unresolved. From germline, CDR1 is SGHDT and CDR2 YYEEEE. The V end lost 4 bases, the J end lost 0 bases, and 13 bases lay between the germline ends. This CDR3 contains 15 residues. This CDR3 is CASSPESGMNTEAFF. The DNA for the CDR3 is TGTGCCAGCAGCCCTGAGTCGGGTATGAACACTGAAGCTTTCTTT.

This clone appeared once. V gene TRBV5-8 combines with J gene TRBJ1-2; D unclear. This CDR3 is built from 15 residues. V gave up 1 base and J gave up 9 bases, with 19 bases separating them. Germline CDR1 reads SGHTS; CDR2 reads YDEGEE. The CDR3 here is CASSLPRWYLNSYTF. The CDR3 nucleotides are TGTGCCAGCAGCTTGCCGAGGTGGTATCTAAATAGCTACACCTTC.

V and J are TRBV6-1 and TRBJ1-2; 12 nucleotides agree with TRBD1. V trimming: 6 bases; J trimming: 2 bases; junction bases outside the gene matches: 4. The CDR3 sequence is 15 residues long. CDR1 MNHNS and CDR2 SASEGT come from the germline V gene. CDR3 amino acids: CASSSGTGGNYGYTF. The CDR3 DNA sequence: TGTGCCAGCAGCTCCGGGACAGGGGGCAACTATGGCTACACCTTC.

V usage is TRBV5-1 and J usage is TRBJ2-7; tentative D call: TRBD1 (6 bases). The germline V and J ends were trimmed by 7 bases and 4 bases, with 21 bases remaining between them. The CDR3 length is 15 residues. Germline V gene lookup returns CDR1 SGHRS and CDR2 YFSETQ. CDR3 bases: TGCGCCAGCTCGGAGACAGGTACCCTGTTGTACGAGCAGTACTTC. As protein: CASSETGTLLYEQYF.

The gene calls are TRBV29-1 and TRBJ2-3; 8 bases are a match to TRBD1. V shed 3 bases, J shed 0 bases, and the junction held 2 bases outside the gene matches. This CDR3 comprises 14 residues. Germline V gene sequence: CDR1 SQVTM, CDR2 ANQGSEA. The CDR3 loop reads CSVDQGASTDTQYF. The CDR3 DNA reads TGCAGCGTTGATCAGGGGGCGAGCACAGATACGCAGTATTTT.

The rearrangement joins TRBV18 to TRBJ2-3; 8 positions agree with TRBD1. The CDR3 is 15 residues long. The germline V gene encodes CDR1 KGHSH and CDR2 LQKENI. The V segment lost 1 base and the J segment 4 bases; nucleotides outside the gene matches: 4. CDR3 region: CASSPQQGGADTQYF. CDR3 sequence (DNA): TGTGCCAGCTCACCACAACAGGGGGGTGCAGATACGCAGTATTTT. Together with reference TRBV18 and TRBJ2-3, the CDR3 gives the full variable domain: NAGVMQNPRHLVRRRGQEARLRCSPMKGHSHVYWYRQLPEEGLKFMVYLQKENIIDESGMPKERFSAEFPKEGPSILRIQQVVRGDSAAYFCASSPQQGGADTQYFGPGTRLTVL.

The V gene is TRBV6-6, the J gene TRBJ1-2, with 12 bases aligning to TRBD1. The CDR3 totals 15 residues. The germline gives CDR1 MNHNY, CDR2 SVGAGI (reference sequence). Losses at the gene ends were 5 bases for V and 6 bases for J; bases not matched to a gene: 7. The CDR3 DNA reads as TGTGCCAGCAGTCCAGGGACAGGGGGCGGGGATGGCTACACCTTC. Translated, it gives CASSPGTGGGDGYTF.

The CDR3 is CASSFPAGGRDTGELFF. The CDR3 region has the DNA TGTGCCAGCAGCTTTCCAGCGGGGGGGCGGGACACCGGGGAGCTGTTTTTT. This chain links TRBV7-2 with TRBJ2-2, with 10 bases aligning to TRBD2. Germline V gene lookup returns CDR1 SGHTA and CDR2 FQGNSA. V dropped 3 bases and J dropped 3; count of bases not matched to a gene: 7. The CDR3 spans 17 residues.

This chain connects TRBV7-3 to TRBJ2-2; TRBD2 agrees at 7 bases. Germline lookup yields CDR1 SGHTA and CDR2 FQGTGA. V was clipped by 5 bases and J by 4 bases; unmatched bases: 7. The CDR3 sequence is 15 residues long. This chain's CDR3 is CASSASGTLTGELFF. In DNA form, the CDR3 reads TGTGCCAGCAGCGCCAGCGGGACCCTCACCGGGGAGCTGTTTTTT.

A few counts support this clone. The chain combines TRBV7-2 with TRBJ1-1; possibly TRBD1 for D (6 bases). The germline gives CDR1 SGHTA, CDR2 FQGNSA. Trimming stripped 1 base from V and 1 base from J, with 13 bases between. The CDR3 consists of 16 residues. This CDR3 is CASSLVEGRGNTEAFF. The CDR3 coding sequence is TGTGCCAGCAGCTTAGTTGAGGGCAGGGGGAACACTGAAGCTTTCTTT.

The chain couples TRBV14 to TRBJ2-3, with D tentatively TRBD1 (5 bases). Germline loops: CDR1 SGHDN, CDR2 FVKESK. The CDR3 length is 16 residues. Trimming left V 0 bases short and J 6 bases short, with 16 bases between. CDR3 in DNA: TGTGCCAGCAGCCAAGATAGGTGGGCAGGGTTGGATACGCAGTATTTT. Translation: CASSQDRWAGLDTQYF.

The chain links TRBV4-1 to TRBJ1-2, with D possibly matching TRBD1 (6 bases). The CDR3 totals 14 residues. From germline, CDR1 is MGHRA and CDR2 YSYEKL. Trimming cost V 1 base and J 0 bases, with 6 bases left between them. DNA for the CDR3: TGCGCCAGCAGCCAAGGGACAGCTAACTATGGCTACACCTTC. Translated: CASSQGTANYGYTF.

This clone has just one count. This chain joins TRBV5-1 and TRBJ2-7, with a tentative D call TRBD2 (6 bases). Germline-derived CDR1 and CDR2 are SGHRS and YFSETQ. The V end was cut by 1 base, the J end by 5 bases, with 13 bases between. CDR3 length: 14 residues. The CDR3 DNA sequence: TGCGCCAGCAGCTTGCCGGGACTCCTAGACGAGCAGTACTTC. Protein product: CASSLPGLLDEQYF.

The CDR3 region has the DNA TGTGCCAGCAGCTCTGTACTAGCGGGAGTTGCCAGCACAGATACGCAGTATTTT. Amino acids: CASSSVLAGVASTDTQYF. The chain is built from TRBV7-9 and TRBJ2-3; 11 bases map to TRBD2. CDR1 and CDR2 from the germline V gene are SEHNR and FQNEAQ (reference sequence). Trimming at V came to 4 bases and at J to 0 bases, leaving 9 bases not matched to a gene. CDR3 length: 18 residues. The whole variable domain, remainder taken from reference TRBV7-9 and TRBJ2-3, is DTGVSQNPRHKITKRGQNVTFRCDPISEHNRLYWYRQTLGQGPEFLTYFQNEAQLEKSRLLSDRFSAERPKGSFSTLEIQRTEQGDSAMYLCASSSVLAGVASTDTQYFGPGTRLTVL.

The DNA of the CDR3 is TGTGCCAGCTCACTTACCGGGACTAGTGGTGAGCAGTACTTC. Protein product: CASSLTGTSGEQYF. The chain has TRBV18 and TRBJ2-7, with 8 nucleotides matching TRBD2. Looked up from germline, CDR1 is KGHSH and CDR2 is LQKENI. With V trimmed by 4 bases and J by 7 bases, 9 bases remained unmatched. CDR3 length: 14 amino acids.

The genes are TRBV30 and TRBJ2-2; TRBD1 might be the D (5 bases). Trimming took 8 bases from V and 6 from J, leaving 19 bases between them. The CDR3 is made up of 14 amino acids. Germline CDR1 reads GTSNPN; CDR2 reads SVGIG (reference sequence). The CDR3, as DNA: TGTGCCGTGATCCCGCAGGGTAGGGCCGGGGAGCTGTTTTTT. It specifies CAVIPQGRAGELFF. The full variable domain, its missing parts supplied by reference TRBV30 and TRBJ2-2, is SQTIHQWPATLVQPVGSPLSLECTVEGTSNPNLYWYRQAAGRGLQLLFYSVGIGQISSEVPQNLSASRPQDRQFILSSKKLLLSDSGFYLCAVIPQGRAGELFFGEGSRLTVL.

The gene calls are TRBV5-4 and TRBJ2-5; 8 bases line up with TRBD1. The DNA end favors TRBJ2-7, so the J call may be wrong. Germline V gene data show CDR1 as SGHNT and CDR2 as YYREEE (reference sequence). The CDR3 runs to 13 residues. This CDR3 reads CASSFQGADEQYF. CDR3 nucleotide sequence: TGTGCCAGCAGCTTTCAGGGGGCGGACGAGCAGTACTTC.

V is TRBV28 and J is TRBJ1-2, with unresolved D. Per germline, CDR1 MDHEN and CDR2 SYDVKM. The CDR3 is made up of 13 amino acids. The V and J ends lost 2 bases and 7 bases respectively, with 11 bases between them. The CDR3 DNA sequence: TGTGCCAGCAGTTTAGGAGGACTGGGTGGCTACACCTTC. This gives the protein CASSLGGLGGYTF.